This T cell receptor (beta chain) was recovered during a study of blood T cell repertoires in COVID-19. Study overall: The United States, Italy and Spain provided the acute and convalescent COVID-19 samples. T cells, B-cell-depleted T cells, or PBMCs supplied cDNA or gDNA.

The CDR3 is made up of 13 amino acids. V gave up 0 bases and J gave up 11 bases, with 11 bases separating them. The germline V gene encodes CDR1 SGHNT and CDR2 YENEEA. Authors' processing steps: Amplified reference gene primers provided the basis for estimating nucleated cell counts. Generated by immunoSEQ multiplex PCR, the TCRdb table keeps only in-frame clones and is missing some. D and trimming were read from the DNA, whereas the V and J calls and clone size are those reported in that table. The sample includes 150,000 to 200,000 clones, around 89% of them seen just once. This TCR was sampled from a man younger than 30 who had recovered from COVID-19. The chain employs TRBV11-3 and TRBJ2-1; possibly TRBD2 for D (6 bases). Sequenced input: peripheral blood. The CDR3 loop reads CASSLDRDSKQFF. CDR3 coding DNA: TGTGCCAGCAGCTTAGATCGGGACTCAAAGCAGTTCTTC.